This T cell receptor (beta chain) is drawn from a study of blood T cell repertoires in COVID-19 (TCRdb year 2020). Background on the whole study: The collaborator samples originated in the United States, Italy and Spain and spanned the acute and convalescent phases of COVID-19. Where HLA class I and class II types were available, the types were taken from metadata supplied by the sample provider, not from assay-based typing. The dataset comprised deeply sampled blood TCRbeta repertoires from subjects exposed to, actively infected with, or recovered from COVID-19. Samples came from the ongoing ImmuneRACE study (first 160 participants) plus 1,254 subjects from 6 global collaborators. The sample metadata nearly always contained a de-identified subject ID, COVID-19 status, age in years and sex. The repertoires were released in a freely available public database meant as a resource for research on the immune response to SARS-CoV-2. The prospective study material was composed of cDNA or gDNA derived from T cells, B-cell-depleted T cells, or PBMCs. The study at large found these results: The quantity of clinical and demographic metadata differed by source and by participant and was supplied without curation.

CDR1 and CDR2 are drawn from the germline V gene (reference sequence): MNHNY, SVGAGI. From its cysteine to its phenylalanine, the CDR3 spans 16 amino acids. This entry keeps only the CDR3 DNA: 48 bases, framed from base 1. V is pruned by 5 bases and J by 4 bases, leaving 13 bases of the junction without a gene match. A note on this clone: There is no known antigen for this receptor. Per-base qualities were not stored, and no clone one base away is much larger.

TCRbeta CDR3 regions were amplified from genomic DNA using the immunoSEQ Assay, a bias-controlled multiplex PCR. In the original analysis: Nucleated cell counts per sample were estimated from amplification of reference gene primers within the assay. To quantify the absolute abundance of each unique TCRbeta CDR3 rearrangement, sequence reads were collapsed and filtered. For each sample, productive Simpson clonality was calculated as the square root of Simpson's diversity index over productive rearrangements. This is the immuneACCESS table as TCRdb keeps it, with only in-frame sequences that have V and J called. A part of the clones is gone; compared with another copy, unresolved V genes explain less than half, and the rest is unexplained. From that table come the V and J calls and clone size; the DNA was used to work out D and trimming. Here the sample has 150,000 to 200,000 clones; roughly four fifths occur a single time. The top ten hold approximately 6.1% of the sample.

Collaborating institutions collected whole blood in K2EDTA tubes following their own protocols. For TCRbeta analysis, collaborators shipped samples as frozen whole blood, isolated PBMCs, or DNA extracted from either of those sample types. The source material was peripheral blood. Recombination connected TRBV6-6 to TRBJ2-7, and 8 bases in between align with TRBD2. This receptor was identified in a middle-aged woman with acute or convalescent COVID-19. Read as DNA, the sequence is TGTGCCAGCAGTCCCTCGTTGGCGGGGGGCGGTTACGAGCAGTACTTC. Translated, it gives CASSPSLAGGGYEQYF.